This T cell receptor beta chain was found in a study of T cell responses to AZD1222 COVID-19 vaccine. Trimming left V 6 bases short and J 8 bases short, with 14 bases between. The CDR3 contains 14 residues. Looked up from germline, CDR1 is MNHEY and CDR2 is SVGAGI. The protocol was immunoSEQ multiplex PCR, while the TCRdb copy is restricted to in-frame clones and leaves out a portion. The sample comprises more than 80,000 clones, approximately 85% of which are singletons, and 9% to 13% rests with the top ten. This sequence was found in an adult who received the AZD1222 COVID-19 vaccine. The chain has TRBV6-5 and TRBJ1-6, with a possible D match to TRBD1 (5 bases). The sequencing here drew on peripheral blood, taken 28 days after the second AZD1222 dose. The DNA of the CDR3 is TGTGCCAGCAGGGACACCCGCCGGGATTCACCCCTCCACTTT. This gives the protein CASRDTRRDSPLHF.